This TCR beta chain was sequenced in a study of tumor-infiltrating lymphocytes in primary liver carcinoma. Study-wide background: There were tumors of stage T1-T3 N0M0, each 4.2 to 10 cm across.

DNA and RNA were both co-extracted from approximately 22-30 mg of bulk tissue that had not been sorted. Cases comprised patients with primary liver carcinoma who received surgical resection. Donors were untreated and chronically infected with HBV. Production of TCR beta cDNA used approximately 0.45 ug total RNA together with a constant-region primer. TCR beta libraries came from three nested multiplex PCR rounds using slightly modified ARM-PCR. Two initial PCR rounds of around 10 cycles each paired TRBV1-TRBV30 forward primers with a C-beta reverse primer. TCRdb independently ran MiXCR on the multiplex PCR reads; one entry per CDR3 protein. The sample records 50,000 to 70,000 distinct CDR3 sequences, roughly 70% being singletons. Study conclusions and caveats: The study found tumor-adjacent and tumor-blood pairs overlapped less than tumor region pairs.

About this clonotype: Its target is not known. A much bigger clone sits one base away, suggesting this may be a read error. Because the CDR3 is missing its conserved closing phenylalanine or tryptophan, this is likely a read error.

V trimming: 6 bases; J trimming: 2 bases; junction bases outside the gene matches: 1. This CDR3 region has 14 residues. Germline V CDR1 and CDR2: MNHEY, SVGEGT. This sequence originates from a man aged 35 to 55 with primary liver carcinoma and hepatitis B virus infection. Sequencing was done on a sample of liver tumor tissue from sampling region 2. The subset: tumor region T2, inferior pole. V is TRBV6-2 or TRBV6-3 and J is TRBJ2-7; 13 bases are a match to TRBD2. In nucleotides, the CDR3 is TGTGCCAGCAGACTAGCGGGAGGGACCTACGAGCAGTACCTC. Protein sequence: CASRLAGGTYEQYL.